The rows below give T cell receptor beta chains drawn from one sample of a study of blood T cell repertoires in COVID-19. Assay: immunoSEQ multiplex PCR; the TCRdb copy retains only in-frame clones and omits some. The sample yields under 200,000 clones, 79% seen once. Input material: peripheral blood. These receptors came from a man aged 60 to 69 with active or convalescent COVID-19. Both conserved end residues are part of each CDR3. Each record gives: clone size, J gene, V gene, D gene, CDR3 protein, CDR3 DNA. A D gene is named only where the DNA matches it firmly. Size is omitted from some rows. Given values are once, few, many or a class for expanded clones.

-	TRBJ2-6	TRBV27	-	CASTTLDSGGANVLTF	TGTGCCAGCACTACCCTCGATTCAGGGGGGGCCAACGTCCTGACTTTC
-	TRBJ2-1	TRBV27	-	CASSSTRSSYNEQFF	TGTGCCAGCAGTTCGACTAGGAGCTCCTACAATGAGCAGTTCTTC
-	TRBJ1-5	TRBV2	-	CASRGDKQPQHF	TGTGCCAGCAGGGGCGACAAGCAGCCCCAGCATTTT
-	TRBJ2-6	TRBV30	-	CAWTTGIRLRGANVLTF	TGTGCCTGGACCACCGGGATCCGGCTCAGAGGGGCCAACGTCCTGACTTTC
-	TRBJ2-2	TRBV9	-	CASSVDGGATGELFF	TGTGCCAGCAGCGTAGATGGGGGGGCGACCGGGGAGCTGTTTTTT
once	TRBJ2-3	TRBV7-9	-	CASSSWAGDTQYF	TGTGCCAGCAGCTCCTGGGCGGGAGATACGCAGTATTTT
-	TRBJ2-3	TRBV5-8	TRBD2	CASSKTSGSTDTQYF	TGTGCCAGCAGCAAGACTAGCGGGTCAACAGATACGCAGTATTTT
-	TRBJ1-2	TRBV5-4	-	CASSLGAEAGYTF	TGTGCCAGCAGCTTGGGTGCCGAGGCTGGCTACACCTTC
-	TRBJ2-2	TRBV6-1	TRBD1	CASSDRGLSTGELFF	TGTGCCAGCAGTGACAGGGGGCTTAGCACCGGGGAGCTGTTTTTT
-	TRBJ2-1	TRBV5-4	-	CASSSGGDRANEQFF	TGTGCCAGCAGCTCGGGGGGGGACAGGGCAAATGAGCAGTTCTTC
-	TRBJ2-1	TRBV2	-	CASKPGGSSYNEQFF	TGTGCCAGCAAACCGGGCGGGTCATCCTACAATGAGCAGTTCTTC
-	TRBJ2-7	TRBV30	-	CAWSIYGYEQYF	TGTGCCTGGTCTATATATGGTTACGAGCAGTACTTC
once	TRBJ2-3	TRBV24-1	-	CATSDLSADQWTDTQYF	TGTGCCACCAGTGATTTGAGTGCGGATCAGTGGACAGATACGCAGTATTTT
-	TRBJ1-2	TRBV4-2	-	CASSQEQERDYGYTF	TGTGCCAGCAGCCAAGAGCAGGAGCGGGACTATGGCTACACCTTC
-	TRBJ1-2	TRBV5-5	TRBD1	CASSSKPFGQGNGYTF	TGTGCCAGCAGCTCCAAACCGTTTGGACAGGGCAATGGCTACACCTTC
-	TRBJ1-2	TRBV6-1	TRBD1	CASSEQGDRGPDGYTF	TGTGCCAGCAGCGAACAAGGTGACAGGGGGCCAGATGGCTACACCTTC
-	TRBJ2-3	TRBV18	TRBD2	CASSPPSGSTDTQYF	TGTGCCAGCTCACCTCCTAGCGGCAGCACAGATACGCAGTATTTT
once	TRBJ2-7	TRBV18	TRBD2	CASSPPRTSGWEQYF	TGTGCCAGCTCACCACCGCGGACTAGTGGGTGGGAGCAGTACTTC
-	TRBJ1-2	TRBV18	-	CASSPGSGEGVGAGYGYTF	TGTGCCAGCTCACCTGGCTCCGGGGAGGGCGTTGGTGCCGGGTATGGCTACACCTTC
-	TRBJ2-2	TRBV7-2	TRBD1	CASSSDRAGELFF	TGTGCCAGCAGCTCGGACAGGGCCGGGGAGCTGTTTTTT
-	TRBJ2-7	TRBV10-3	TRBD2	CAISGAGTSGPYEQYF	TGTGCCATCAGTGGGGCCGGGACTAGCGGCCCCTACGAGCAGTACTTC
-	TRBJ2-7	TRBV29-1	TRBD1	CSVRTGEQYF	TGCAGCGTACGGACAGGAGAGCAGTACTTC
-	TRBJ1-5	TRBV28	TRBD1	CASRGTGRGVRPQHF	TGTGCCAGCAGGGGGACAGGGAGGGGTGTTCGGCCCCAGCATTTT
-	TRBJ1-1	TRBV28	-	CAALSGGVNTEAFF	TGTGCCGCCCTGAGCGGGGGGGTCAACACTGAAGCTTTCTTT
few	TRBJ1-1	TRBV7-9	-	CASSLGEWGQTEAFF	TGTGCCAGCAGCTTAGGAGAGTGGGGGCAAACTGAAGCTTTCTTT
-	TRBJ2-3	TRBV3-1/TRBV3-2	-	CASSQDTGYSTDTQYF	TGTGCCAGCAGCCAAGATACGGGATATAGCACAGATACGCAGTATTTT
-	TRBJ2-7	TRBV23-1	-	CASRGGPSYEQYF	TGCGCCAGCAGGGGGGGACCGAGCTACGAGCAGTACTTC
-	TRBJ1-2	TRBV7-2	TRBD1	CASSSPRGRGGYTF	TGTGCCAGCAGCTCACCGAGGGGGCGAGGTGGCTACACCTTC
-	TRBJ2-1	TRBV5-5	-	CASSLSQGLIYNEQFF	TGTGCCAGCAGCTTGTCCCAGGGGCTAATATACAATGAGCAGTTCTTC
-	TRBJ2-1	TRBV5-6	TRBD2	CASSPGLADYNEQFF	TGTGCCAGCAGCCCCGGACTAGCGGATTACAATGAGCAGTTCTTC
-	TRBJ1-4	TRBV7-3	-	CASSQTGTKNEKLFF	TGTGCCAGCAGCCAGACCGGGACAAAGAATGAAAAACTGTTTTTT
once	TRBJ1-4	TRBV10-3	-	CAISEWRNEKLFF	TGTGCCATCAGTGAATGGAGGAATGAAAAACTGTTTTTT
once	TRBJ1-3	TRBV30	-	CAWSGSGLSGNTIYF	TGTGCCTGGAGTGGGAGCGGACTCTCTGGAAACACCATATATTTT
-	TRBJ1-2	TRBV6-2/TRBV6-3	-	CASSYGADYGYTF	TGTGCCAGCAGTTATGGAGCAGACTATGGCTACACCTTC
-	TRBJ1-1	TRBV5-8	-	CASSLRVKSSTEAFF	TGTGCCAGCAGCCTCCGGGTCAAGAGTAGCACTGAAGCTTTCTTT
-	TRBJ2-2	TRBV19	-	CASSKGQVNTGELFF	TGTGCCAGTAGTAAGGGACAAGTAAACACCGGGGAGCTGTTTTTT
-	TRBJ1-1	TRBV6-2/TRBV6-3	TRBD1	CASSRQGNTEAFF	TGTGCCAGCAGTCGACAGGGGAACACTGAAGCTTTCTTT
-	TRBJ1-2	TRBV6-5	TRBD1	CASRKDRDYGYTF	TGTGCCAGCAGGAAAGACAGGGACTATGGCTACACCTTC
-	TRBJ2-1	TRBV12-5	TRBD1	CASGWGTVVQFF	TGTGCTAGTGGTTGGGGGACAGTGGTGCAGTTCTTC
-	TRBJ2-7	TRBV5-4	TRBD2	CASSPSPSGFYEQYF	TGTGCCAGCAGCCCAAGCCCTAGCGGCTTCTACGAGCAGTACTTC
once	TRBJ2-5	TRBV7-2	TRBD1	CASSGQAGETQYF	TGTGCCAGCAGCGGACAGGCCGGAGAGACCCAGTACTTC
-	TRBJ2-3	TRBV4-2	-	CASSQVDRLLSTDTQYF	TGTGCCAGCAGCCAAGTAGACAGGCTACTTAGCACAGATACGCAGTATTTT
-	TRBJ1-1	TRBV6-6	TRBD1	CASTTGGRGTEAFF	TGTGCCAGCACCACCGGAGGCAGGGGGACTGAAGCTTTCTTT
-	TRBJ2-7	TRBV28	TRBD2	CASSLWGGDLDYEQYF	TGTGCCAGCAGTTTATGGGGAGGGGACTTAGACTACGAGCAGTACTTC
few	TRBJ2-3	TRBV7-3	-	CASSLTSTGTDTQYF	TGTGCCAGCAGCTTGACATCTACGGGCACAGATACGCAGTATTTT
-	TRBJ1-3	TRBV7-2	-	CASSLGQSGNTIYF	TGTGCCAGCAGCTTAGGGCAGTCTGGAAACACCATATATTTT
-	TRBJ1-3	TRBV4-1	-	CASSQEIGGRGTGNTIYF	TGCGCCAGCAGCCAAGAAATCGGTGGACGAGGGACTGGAAACACCATATATTTT
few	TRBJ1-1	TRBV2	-	CASSSGPFTEAFF	TGTGCCAGCTCCAGCGGACCCTTCACTGAAGCTTTCTTT
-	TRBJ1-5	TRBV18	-	CASSPPGLSNQPQHF	TGTGCCAGCTCCCCGCCAGGGCTGAGCAATCAGCCCCAGCATTTT
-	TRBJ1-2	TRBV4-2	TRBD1	CASSREGTGGYGYTF	TGTGCCAGCAGCCGAGAGGGAACAGGGGGCTATGGCTACACCTTC
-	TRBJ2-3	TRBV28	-	CASSTPGPANTQYF	TGTGCCAGCAGTACACCAGGGCCGGCGAATACGCAGTATTTT
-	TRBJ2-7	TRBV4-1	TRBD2	CASSLEGPSGSYEQYF	TGCGCCAGCAGCCTAGAAGGCCCTAGCGGTTCCTACGAGCAGTACTTC
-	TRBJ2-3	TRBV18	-	CASSPRVYLEADTQYF	TGTGCCAGCTCACCACGGGTCTACCTGGAGGCAGATACGCAGTATTTT